The entry that follows covers one T cell receptor beta chain sequence. Its binding antigen is unknown. Nothing much larger sits one base from this clone, and base qualities are not available. The germline V gene provides CDR1 SQVTM and CDR2 ANQGSEA. V is shortened by 7 bases, J by 5 bases, and the region joining them spans 19 bases. Taken from cysteine to phenylalanine, the CDR3 has 14 residues. CDR3 DNA is the only sequence kept; it has 42 bases, read in frame from the first base. These data are taken from a study of CD8+CD57+ T cells in acquired aplastic anemia (dated by TCRdb to the late 2010s). Regarding the research as a whole: A mean of roughly 2.9 ug of DNA, ranging from about 0.17 to 30 ug, was extracted from sorted CD4+ and CD8+ cells. CD8+CD57+ expansion was defined as a frequency above the mean frequency observed in healthy subjects. The investigation overall reported the following: Roughly 31 CD8+ CDR3 sequences were shared between patients and controls but appeared highly expressed in patients and within their immunodominant clones. Patients and healthy controls showed no significant difference in CD8+ Simpson's diversity (P=0.060).

TCR beta VDJ combination and CDR3 sequence profiling used genomic DNA as the template. An Illumina HiSeq 2000 was used for TCR repertoire sequencing. In the source study's methods: Repertoire assessment relied on Simpson's diversity index, CDR3 size and DJ length profiles, and TRBV/TRBJ rearrangement plots. The most abundant DNA sequence in the deep sequencing data was defined as the immunodominant clone. CDR3 amino acid sequences were screened for sharing across subjects and compared with published repertoires and the VDJdb database. TCRdb trimmed the raw reads at Q25, called clones with MiXCR and kept productive beta chains. Every CDR3 protein is listed once, alongside the most common genes and DNA of its rows. The V and J calls were determined by TCRdb, not by the authors. The sample has about 200,000 distinct CDR3 sequences on record, about half of them singletons. Around 20% of the sample belongs to the ten largest clones.

Patients chosen for sequencing had shown expansion of CD8+CD57+ cells by flow cytometry. All patients had severe acquired aplastic anemia diagnosed by International Study of Aplastic Anemia and Agranulocytosis and Camitta criteria. Patients had received no therapy at the time of blood sampling. The study deep-sequenced TCR repertoires of sorted CD4+ and CD8+ blood T cells from severe aplastic anemia patients and healthy subjects. In the USA, patient enrollment took place under clinicaltrials.gov protocols 00001620, 01623167, 00001397, 00071045, 00081523 and 00961064. Ficoll-Paque density gradient centrifugation was used to isolate peripheral blood mononuclear cells. Before DNA extraction, CD4+ and CD8+ T cells were sorted by FACS or by magnetic beads.

The sample comprised sorted CD4+, CD8+, or CD8+CD57+ T cells (not recorded which) from PBMCs. This chain is built from TRBV29-1 and TRBJ2-3; TRBD1 is perhaps the D gene, given 6 matching bases. The receptor's source is a human donor with aplastic anemia. At the DNA level, the sequence is TGCAGCGCCGAATGGTCAGGGGATGGAGATACGCAGTATTTT. This gives the protein CSAEWSGDGDTQYF.